This is a list of T cell receptor beta chains from one sample in a study of cytomegalovirus exposure and HLA in healthy donors. TCRdb's copy holds only in-frame clones and misses some; the assay was immunoSEQ multiplex PCR. The data contain over 130,000 clones, around 78% of them singletons. The sample taken for sequencing was PBMCs. These TCRs come from a woman in her forties in good health and CMV-seropositive. Each CDR3 is given with its conserved first and last residue. The D gene is left open where the match is weak. Expanded clones are given a class, and other clones once, few, many or no size at all.

size | J | D | V | DNA | CDR3
. | TRBJ1-2 | TRBD1 | TRBV11-3 | TGTGCCAGCAGCTTAGGACAGGGGAGTGGCTACACCTTC | CASSLGQGSGYTF
few | TRBJ2-5 | . | TRBV28 | TGTGCCAGCAGTCCACAGGGGAGGTGGGAGACCCAGTACTTC | CASSPQGRWETQYF
. | TRBJ2-2 | . | TRBV6-1 | TGTGCCAGCAGTGAAGAAGCGGCGAACACCGGGGAGCTGTTTTTT | CASSEEAANTGELFF
. | TRBJ2-7 | TRBD2 | TRBV6-6 | TGTGCCAGCAGTTCACGGACTAGCGGAGGCGAGCAGTACTTC | CASSSRTSGGEQYF
. | TRBJ2-7 | . | TRBV5-6 | TGTGCCAGCAGCTTGGGTGCGGTGAGATCGACAGGTGAGCAGTACTTC | CASSLGAVRSTGEQYF
. | TRBJ1-2 | . | TRBV6-5 | TGTGCCAGCGGCCCGAACTATGGCTACACCTTC | CASGPNYGYTF
. | TRBJ2-1 | . | TRBV5-1 | TGCGCCAGCACCCTCGGGACACCGTACAATGAGCAGTTCTTC | CASTLGTPYNEQFF
. | TRBJ1-5 | . | TRBV19 | TGTGCCAGTAGGAGAAACAGGGAAGTCGATCAGCCCCAGCATTTT | CASRRNREVDQPQHF
. | TRBJ1-6 | . | TRBV4-1 | TGCGCCAGCAGCCAAGCCGTGCACGGAGGGGATTATAATTCACCCCTCCACTTT | CASSQAVHGGDYNSPLHF
. | TRBJ1-5 | . | TRBV15 | TGTGCCACCAGCAGAGAAGGAGGAAGGAACAATCAGCCCCAGCATTTT | CATSREGGRNNQPQHF
. | TRBJ2-7 | . | TRBV6-5 | TGTGCCAGCAGTTACTCGAAGGGAGGCACCTACGAGCAGTACTTC | CASSYSKGGTYEQYF
. | TRBJ1-1 | . | TRBV2 | TGTGCCACAACCAGGGAGGATGGCACTGAAGCTTTCTTT | CATTREDGTEAFF
. | TRBJ1-1 | . | TRBV7-8 | TGTGCCAGCAGCTTAGTGGAACCCCCGGGCACTGAAGCTTTCTTT | CASSLVEPPGTEAFF
. | TRBJ2-5 | . | TRBV2 | TGTGCCAGCAGTGCGTCATTAGGGGGCCAAGAGACCCAGTACTTC | CASSASLGGQETQYF
. | TRBJ1-2 | . | TRBV5-4 | TGTGCCAGCAGCCAATCCCAGTTCTATGGCTACACCTTC | CASSQSQFYGYTF
. | TRBJ2-1 | . | TRBV11-3 | TGTGCCAGCAGCTTAGGAGTAGTCAATGAGCAGTTCTTC | CASSLGVVNEQFF
. | TRBJ2-1 | . | TRBV15 | TGTGCCACCAGCCTCGGGAGCTCCTACAATGAGCAGTTCTTC | CATSLGSSYNEQFF
. | TRBJ2-7 | TRBD2 | TRBV6-1 | TGTGCCAGCAGTGATGGAGCGGGACCCTACGAGCAGTACTTC | CASSDGAGPYEQYF
few | TRBJ1-1 | . | TRBV5-3 | TGTGCCAGAAGATCAAGAACGGACACTGAAGCTTTCTTT | CARRSRTDTEAFF
. | TRBJ1-2 | . | TRBV7-9 | TGTGCCAGCAGCTTAGAGGCCGGGACACCCTATGGCTACACCTTC | CASSLEAGTPYGYTF
. | TRBJ1-2 | TRBD1 | TRBV28 | TGTGCCAGCAGCCCCGACAGGGGCGGCTACACCTTC | CASSPDRGGYTF
. | TRBJ2-5 | . | TRBV5-1 | TGCGCCAGCAGAGACGGAGCTCGAGAGACCCAGTACTTC | CASRDGARETQYF
. | TRBJ1-4 | TRBD1 | TRBV5-6 | TGTGCCACCAAATCCAGGGGGCGCATAGGAAAACTGTTTTTT | CATKSRGRIGKLFF
once | TRBJ2-3 | . | TRBV5-6 | TGTGCCAGTACCAGGGTAGTTAGTACAGATACGCAGTATTTT | CASTRVVSTDTQYF
. | TRBJ2-3 | . | TRBV27 | TGTGCCAGCAGCCCCCTACAGGGAGCGCGACGGGATACGCAGTATTTT | CASSPLQGARRDTQYF
once | TRBJ2-6 | . | TRBV2 | TGTGCCAGTAGCTCTGGGGCCAACGTCCTGACTTTC | CASSSGANVLTF
. | TRBJ2-1 | . | TRBV9 | TGTGCCAGCAGCGTACCGAGTCGGTCTCACGGCGGTGAGCAGTTCTTC | CASSVPSRSHGGEQFF
. | TRBJ2-5 | . | TRBV14 | TGTGCCAGCAGCCGCGGCCAAGAGACCCAGTACTTC | CASSRGQETQYF
. | TRBJ2-5 | TRBD2 | TRBV19 | TGTGCCAGTAGTCGGGGGGATGGGGAGACCCAGTACTTC | CASSRGDGETQYF
few | TRBJ2-7 | TRBD1 | TRBV6-1 | TGTGCCAGCAGTGAAGCCTGGACAGGTTACTCCTACGAGCAGTACTTC | CASSEAWTGYSYEQYF
. | TRBJ2-1 | . | TRBV29-1 | TGCAGCTCCTGCCGGGATCTCGACAATGAGCAGTTCTTC | CSSCRDLDNEQFF
. | TRBJ2-5 | TRBD1 | TRBV5-1 | TGCGCCAGCAGTCGCCAGGGGGAAGAGACCCAGTACTTC | CASSRQGEETQYF
once | TRBJ2-2 | . | TRBV19 | TGTGCCAGTATGTGGGCTAGCGTAAACACCGGGGAGCTGTTTTTT | CASMWASVNTGELFF
. | TRBJ2-7 | . | TRBV30 | TGTGCCTGGAGTGCTTCCTTTGCAGGGCTGTACGAGCAGTACTTC | CAWSASFAGLYEQYF
. | TRBJ2-6 | . | TRBV5-5 | TGTGCCAGCAGCCCCAAAGGGTCAGGGGACATCTCTGGGGCCAACGTCCTGACTTTC | CASSPKGSGDISGANVLTF
. | TRBJ2-6 | TRBD1 | TRBV19 | TGTGCCAGTAGTATATCTCCGGGACAGGGAAGTGGGGCCAACGTCCTGACTTTC | CASSISPGQGSGANVLTF
once | TRBJ2-3 | TRBD2 | TRBV4-1 | TGCGCCAGCAGCCAAGGACTAGCGGGTCCCACAGATACGCAGTATTTT | CASSQGLAGPTDTQYF
. | TRBJ2-7 | TRBD2 | TRBV13 | TGTGCCAGCAGTCGAGGGGAGCTAGCGGATTCCTACGAGCAGTACTTC | CASSRGELADSYEQYF
once | TRBJ1-4 | . | TRBV30 | TGTGCCTGGAGTCAGGACAGTATTAATGAAAAACTGTTTTTT | CAWSQDSINEKLFF
. | TRBJ1-1 | . | TRBV10-2 | TGCGCCAGCAGTGATAGCTTCTCCTACACTGAAGCTTTCTTT | CASSDSFSYTEAFF
. | TRBJ2-7 | . | TRBV11-1 | TGTGCCAGCAGCTTAGCGGGCAGTTCCGCCTACGAGCAGTACTTC | CASSLAGSSAYEQYF
few | TRBJ2-3 | . | TRBV28 | TGTGCCAGCAGTTTATGGGCAAATACGCAGTATTTT | CASSLWANTQYF
. | TRBJ2-5 | TRBD1 | TRBV7-9 | TGTGCCAGCAGCTTAGGACAGGGGGCTCAAGAGACCCAGTACTTC | CASSLGQGAQETQYF
. | TRBJ2-1 | TRBD2 | TRBV5-1 | TGCGCCAGCAGCTTGAAAGGCGGGGGCTACAATGAGCAGTTCTTC | CASSLKGGGYNEQFF
. | TRBJ2-2 | TRBD2 | TRBV9 | TGTGCCAGCAGCCCACGGGCTAGCGGGACCGGGGAGCTGTTTTTT | CASSPRASGTGELFF
. | TRBJ1-2 | . | TRBV19 | TGTGCCAGTAGTGACACAGGGTATGGCTACACCTTC | CASSDTGYGYTF
. | TRBJ2-7 | TRBD2 | TRBV7-9 | TGTTCCATACAATTGACTAGCGGGAGCTACGAGCAGTACTTC | CSIQLTSGSYEQYF
. | TRBJ1-4 | . | TRBV19 | TGTGCCAGTAGTATAGTTTGGCATAATGAAAAACTGTTTTTT | CASSIVWHNEKLFF
. | TRBJ2-7 | . | TRBV9 | TGTGCCAGCAGCACCGGGACTTCCCCGTACGAGCAGTACTTC | CASSTGTSPYEQYF